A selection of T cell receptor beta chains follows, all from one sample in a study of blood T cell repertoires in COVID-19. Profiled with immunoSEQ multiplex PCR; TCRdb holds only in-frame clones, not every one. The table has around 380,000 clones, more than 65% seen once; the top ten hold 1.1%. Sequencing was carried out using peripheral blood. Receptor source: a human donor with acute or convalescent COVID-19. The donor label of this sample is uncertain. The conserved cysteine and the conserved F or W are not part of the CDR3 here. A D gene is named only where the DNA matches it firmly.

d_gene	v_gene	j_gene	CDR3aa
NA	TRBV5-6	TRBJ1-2	ASSFTGRGYT
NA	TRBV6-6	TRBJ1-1	ATNRGLNTEAF
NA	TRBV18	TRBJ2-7	ASSPPQQGFEQY
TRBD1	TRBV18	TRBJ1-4	ASSRDRAGGTNEKLF
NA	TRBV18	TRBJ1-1	ASSPAQAANTEAF
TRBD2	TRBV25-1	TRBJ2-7	ASSPAGGTDEQY
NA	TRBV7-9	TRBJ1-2	ASSLSKRGYT
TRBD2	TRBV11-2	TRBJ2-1	ASSIRLAGGNEQF
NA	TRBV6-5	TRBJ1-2	AAGKAGYT
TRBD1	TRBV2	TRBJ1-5	ASTFGQGSNQPQH
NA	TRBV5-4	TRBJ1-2	ASSPDSFANRGYT
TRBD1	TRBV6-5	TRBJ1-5	ASSLKDRNQPQH
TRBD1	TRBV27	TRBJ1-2	ASSLLTLTGQGAGDYGYT
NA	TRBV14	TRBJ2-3	ASSGCPLYRPRQNTDTQY
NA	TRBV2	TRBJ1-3	ASSDRSGWMQRNTIY
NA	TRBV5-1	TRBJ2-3	ASSLEVLDTQY
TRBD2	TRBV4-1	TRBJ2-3	ASSQAALAGGEADTQY
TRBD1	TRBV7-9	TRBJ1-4	ASSSDRGEKLF
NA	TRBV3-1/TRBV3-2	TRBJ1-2	ASSQSGGYGYT
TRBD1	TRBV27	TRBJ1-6	ASSWTGTIAPLH
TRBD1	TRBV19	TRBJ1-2	ASRGQALGYT
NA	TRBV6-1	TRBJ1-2	ASSEIRHYGYT
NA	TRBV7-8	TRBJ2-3	ASSLSRGTDTQY
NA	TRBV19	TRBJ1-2	ASSIQFNYGYT